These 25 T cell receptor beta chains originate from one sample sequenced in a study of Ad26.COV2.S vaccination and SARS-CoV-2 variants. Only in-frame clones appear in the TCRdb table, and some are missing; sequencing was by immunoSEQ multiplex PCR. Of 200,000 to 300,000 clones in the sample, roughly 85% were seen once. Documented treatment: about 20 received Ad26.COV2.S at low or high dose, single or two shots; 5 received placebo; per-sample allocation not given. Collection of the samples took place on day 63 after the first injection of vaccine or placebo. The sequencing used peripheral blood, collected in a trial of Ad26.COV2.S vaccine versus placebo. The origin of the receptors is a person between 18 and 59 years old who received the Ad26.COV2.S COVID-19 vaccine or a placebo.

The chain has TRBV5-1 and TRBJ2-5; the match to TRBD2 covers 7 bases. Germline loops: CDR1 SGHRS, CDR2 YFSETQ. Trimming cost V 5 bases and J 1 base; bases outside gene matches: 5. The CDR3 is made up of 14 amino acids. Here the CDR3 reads CASRDAGVQETQYF. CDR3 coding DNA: TGCGCCAGCAGAGATGCGGGGGTCCAAGAGACCCAGTACTTC.

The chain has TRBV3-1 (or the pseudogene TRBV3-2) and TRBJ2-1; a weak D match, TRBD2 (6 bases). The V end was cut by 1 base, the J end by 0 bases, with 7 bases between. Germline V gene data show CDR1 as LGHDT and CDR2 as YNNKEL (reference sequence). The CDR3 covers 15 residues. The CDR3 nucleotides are TGTGCCAGCAGCCAAGGGACTAACTCCTACAATGAGCAGTTCTTC. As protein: CASSQGTNSYNEQFF.

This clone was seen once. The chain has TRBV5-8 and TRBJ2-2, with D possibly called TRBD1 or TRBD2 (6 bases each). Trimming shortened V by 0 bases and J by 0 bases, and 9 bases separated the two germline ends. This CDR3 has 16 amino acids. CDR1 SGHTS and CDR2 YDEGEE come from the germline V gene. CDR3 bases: TGTGCCAGCAGCTTGGAGGAGGGGGCGAACACCGGGGAGCTGTTTTTT. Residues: CASSLEEGANTGELFF.

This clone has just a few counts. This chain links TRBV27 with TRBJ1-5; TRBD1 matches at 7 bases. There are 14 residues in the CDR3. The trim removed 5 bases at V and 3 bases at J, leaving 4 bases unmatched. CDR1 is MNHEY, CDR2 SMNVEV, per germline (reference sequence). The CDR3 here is CASSTGTDNQPQHF. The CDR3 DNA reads TGTGCCAGCAGTACCGGGACAGACAATCAGCCCCAGCATTTT.

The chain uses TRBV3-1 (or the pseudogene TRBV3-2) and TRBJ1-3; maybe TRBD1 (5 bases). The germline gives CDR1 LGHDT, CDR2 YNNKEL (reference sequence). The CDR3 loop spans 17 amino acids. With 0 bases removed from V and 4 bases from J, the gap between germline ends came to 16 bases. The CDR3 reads CASSQELGRVVGNTIYF. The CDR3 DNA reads TGTGCCAGCAGCCAAGAATTAGGCAGGGTGGTCGGAAACACCATATATTTT.

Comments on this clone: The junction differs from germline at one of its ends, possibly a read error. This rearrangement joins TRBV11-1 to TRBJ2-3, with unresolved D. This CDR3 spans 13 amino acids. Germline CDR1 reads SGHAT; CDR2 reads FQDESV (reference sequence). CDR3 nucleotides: TGTGTCAGCAGCAGTGGTAACACAGATACGCAGTATTTT. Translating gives CVSSSGNTDTQYF.

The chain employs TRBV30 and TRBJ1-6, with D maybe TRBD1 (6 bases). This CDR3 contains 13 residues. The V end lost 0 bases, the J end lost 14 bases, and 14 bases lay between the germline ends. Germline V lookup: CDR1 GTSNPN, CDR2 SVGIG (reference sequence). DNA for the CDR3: TGTGCCTGGAGTGTCCTGCAGGGGTTCTCCCTCCACTTT. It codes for CAWSVLQGFSLHF. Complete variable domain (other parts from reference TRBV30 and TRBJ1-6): SQTIHQWPATLVQPVGSPLSLECTVEGTSNPNLYWYRQAAGRGLQLLFYSVGIGQISSEVPQNLSASRPQDRQFILSSKKLLLSDSGFYLCAWSVLQGFSLHFGNGTRLTVT.

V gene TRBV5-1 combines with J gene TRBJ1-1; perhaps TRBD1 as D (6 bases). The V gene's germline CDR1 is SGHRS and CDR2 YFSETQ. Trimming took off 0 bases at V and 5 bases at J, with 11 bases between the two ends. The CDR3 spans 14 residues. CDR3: CASSLDGGRTEAFF. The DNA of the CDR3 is TGCGCCAGCAGCTTGGACGGGGGCCGGACTGAAGCTTTCTTT.

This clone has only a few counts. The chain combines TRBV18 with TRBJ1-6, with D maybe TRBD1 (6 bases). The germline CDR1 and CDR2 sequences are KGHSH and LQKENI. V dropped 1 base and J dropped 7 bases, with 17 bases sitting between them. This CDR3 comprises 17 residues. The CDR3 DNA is TGTGCCAGCTCACCACAGCACGCGACAGGCTCCAATTCACCCCTCCACTTT. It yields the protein CASSPQHATGSNSPLHF.

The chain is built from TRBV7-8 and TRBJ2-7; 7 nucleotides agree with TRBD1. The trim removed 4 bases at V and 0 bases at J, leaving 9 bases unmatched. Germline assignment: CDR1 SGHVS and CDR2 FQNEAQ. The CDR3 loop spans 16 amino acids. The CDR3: CASSYGPDRSSYEQYF. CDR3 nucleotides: TGTGCCAGCAGCTACGGACCGGACAGGAGCTCCTACGAGCAGTACTTC.

The chain's CDR3 is CASSSGPSLSYEQYF. The CDR3, as DNA: TGCGCCAGCAGCTCGGGACCCTCCCTCTCCTACGAGCAGTACTTC. The chain employs TRBV5-1 and TRBJ2-7, with D possibly being TRBD1 or TRBD2 (5 bases each). The CDR3 has 15 amino acids. Germline lookup yields CDR1 SGHRS and CDR2 YFSETQ. V lost 3 bases to trimming and J lost 0 bases, with 13 bases between them.

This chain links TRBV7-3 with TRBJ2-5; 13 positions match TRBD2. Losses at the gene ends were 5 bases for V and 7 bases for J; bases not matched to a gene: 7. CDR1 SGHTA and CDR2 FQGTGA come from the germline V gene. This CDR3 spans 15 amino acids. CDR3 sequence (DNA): TGTGCCAGCAGCGACGGGACTAGCGGGGCGGGGACCCAGTACTTC. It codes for CASSDGTSGAGTQYF.

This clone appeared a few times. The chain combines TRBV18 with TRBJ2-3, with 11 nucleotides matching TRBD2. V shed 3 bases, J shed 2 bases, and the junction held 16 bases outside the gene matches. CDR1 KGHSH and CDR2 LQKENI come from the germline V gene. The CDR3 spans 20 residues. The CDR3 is CASSPGMRAVLAGDTDTQYF. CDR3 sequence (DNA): TGTGCCAGCTCACCCGGAATGCGAGCGGTACTAGCGGGGGACACAGATACGCAGTATTTT.

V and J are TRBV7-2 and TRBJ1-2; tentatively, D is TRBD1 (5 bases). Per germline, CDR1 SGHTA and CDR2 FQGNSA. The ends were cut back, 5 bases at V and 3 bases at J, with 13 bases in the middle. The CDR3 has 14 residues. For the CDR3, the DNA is TGTGCCAGCAGCCTAAACCCGGGGGACTATGGCTACACCTTC. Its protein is CASSLNPGDYGYTF.

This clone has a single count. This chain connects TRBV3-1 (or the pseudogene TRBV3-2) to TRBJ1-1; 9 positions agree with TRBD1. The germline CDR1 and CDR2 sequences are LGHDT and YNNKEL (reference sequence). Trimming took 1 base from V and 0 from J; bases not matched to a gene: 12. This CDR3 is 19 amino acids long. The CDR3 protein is CASSQGTWGQGYVNTEAFF. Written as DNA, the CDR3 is TGTGCCAGCAGCCAAGGAACGTGGGGACAGGGCTACGTGAACACTGAAGCTTTCTTT.

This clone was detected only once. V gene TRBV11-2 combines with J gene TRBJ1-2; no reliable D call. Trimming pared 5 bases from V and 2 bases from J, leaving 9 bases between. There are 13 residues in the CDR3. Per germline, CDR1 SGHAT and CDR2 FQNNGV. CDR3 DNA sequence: TGTGCCAGCAGCCTTGCCTCAAACTATGGCTACACCTTC. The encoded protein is CASSLASNYGYTF.

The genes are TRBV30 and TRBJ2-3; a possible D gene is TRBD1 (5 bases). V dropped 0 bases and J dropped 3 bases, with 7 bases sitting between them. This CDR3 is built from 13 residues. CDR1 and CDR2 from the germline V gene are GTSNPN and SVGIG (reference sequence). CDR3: CAWSVGVTDTQYF. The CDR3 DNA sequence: TGTGCCTGGAGTGTAGGGGTAACAGATACGCAGTATTTT. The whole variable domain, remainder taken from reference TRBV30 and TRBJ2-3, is SQTIHQWPATLVQPVGSPLSLECTVEGTSNPNLYWYRQAAGRGLQLLFYSVGIGQISSEVPQNLSASRPQDRQFILSSKKLLLSDSGFYLCAWSVGVTDTQYFGPGTRLTVL.

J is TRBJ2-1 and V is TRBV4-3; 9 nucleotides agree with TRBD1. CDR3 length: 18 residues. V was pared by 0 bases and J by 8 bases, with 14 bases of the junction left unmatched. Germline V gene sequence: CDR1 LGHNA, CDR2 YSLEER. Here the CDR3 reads CASSQEWGATTGGYEQFF. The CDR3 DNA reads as TGCGCCAGCAGCCAAGAATGGGGTGCGACGACAGGGGGATATGAGCAGTTCTTC.

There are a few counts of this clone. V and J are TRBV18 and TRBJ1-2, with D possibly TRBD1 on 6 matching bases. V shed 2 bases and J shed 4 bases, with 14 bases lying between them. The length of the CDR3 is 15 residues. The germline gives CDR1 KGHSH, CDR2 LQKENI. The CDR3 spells CASSPATTGAYGYTF. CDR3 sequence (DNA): TGTGCCAGCTCACCAGCTACGACAGGAGCCTATGGCTACACCTTC.

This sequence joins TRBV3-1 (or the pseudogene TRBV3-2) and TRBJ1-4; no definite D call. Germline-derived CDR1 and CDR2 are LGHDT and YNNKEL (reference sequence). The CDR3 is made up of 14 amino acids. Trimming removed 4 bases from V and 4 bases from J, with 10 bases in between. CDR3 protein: CASSPGYLNEKLFF. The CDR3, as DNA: TGTGCCAGCAGCCCGGGATATCTTAATGAAAAACTGTTTTTT.

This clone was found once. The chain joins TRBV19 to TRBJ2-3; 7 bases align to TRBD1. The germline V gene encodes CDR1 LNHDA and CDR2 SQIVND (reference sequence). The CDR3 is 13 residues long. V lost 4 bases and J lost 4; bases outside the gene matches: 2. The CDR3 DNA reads TGTGCCAGTAGTAAAGACAGGGCAGATACGCAGTATTTT. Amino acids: CASSKDRADTQYF. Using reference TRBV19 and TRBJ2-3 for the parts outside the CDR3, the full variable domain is DGGITQSPKYLFRKEGQNVTLSCEQNLNHDAMYWYRQDPGQGLRLIYYSQIVNDFQKGDIAEGYSVSREKKESFPLTVTSAQKNPTAFYLCASSKDRADTQYFGPGTRLTVL.

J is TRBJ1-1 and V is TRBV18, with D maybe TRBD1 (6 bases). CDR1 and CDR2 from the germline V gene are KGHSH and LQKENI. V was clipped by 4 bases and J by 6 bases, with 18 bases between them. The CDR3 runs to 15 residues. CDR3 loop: CASSLRFGGEAEAFF. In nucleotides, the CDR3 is TGTGCCAGCTCACTTAGATTCGGGGGCGAGGCTGAAGCTTTCTTT.

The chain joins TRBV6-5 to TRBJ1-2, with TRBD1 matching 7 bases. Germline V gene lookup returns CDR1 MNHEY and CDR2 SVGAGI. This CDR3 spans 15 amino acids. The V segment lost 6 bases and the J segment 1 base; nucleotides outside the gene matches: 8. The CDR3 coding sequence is TGTGCCAGCAGGGGAGGGGGCGAGGGTAACTATGGCTACACCTTC. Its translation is CASRGGGEGNYGYTF.

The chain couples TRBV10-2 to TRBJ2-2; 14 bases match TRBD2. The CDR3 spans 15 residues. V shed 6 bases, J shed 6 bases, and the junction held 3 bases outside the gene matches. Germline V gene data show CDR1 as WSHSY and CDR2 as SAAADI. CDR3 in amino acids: CASRRLAGGPGELFF. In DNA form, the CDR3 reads TGCGCCAGCAGGCGACTAGCGGGGGGGCCCGGGGAGCTGTTTTTT.

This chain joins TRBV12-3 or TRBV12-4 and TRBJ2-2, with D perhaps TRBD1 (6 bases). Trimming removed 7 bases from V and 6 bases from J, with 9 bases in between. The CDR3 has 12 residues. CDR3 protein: CASNTGSGELFF. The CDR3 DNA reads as TGTGCCAGCAATACAGGGTCCGGGGAGCTGTTTTTT.